The 9 T cell receptor beta chains below all came from one sample that was sequenced in a study of identifying expanded T cells in peripheral blood. Only in-frame clones appear in the TCRdb table, and some are missing; sequencing was by immunoSEQ multiplex PCR. The sample carries 85,000 to 100,000 clones, approximately 88% recorded once. Material for sequencing was blood. These receptors all stem from a person between 18 and 75 years old in good health.

The chain carries TRBV7-9 and TRBJ2-2; 8 bases are shared with TRBD2. V was pared by 2 bases and J by 4 bases, with 12 bases of the junction left unmatched. Germline V gene lookup returns CDR1 SEHNR and CDR2 FQNEAQ (reference sequence). This CDR3 has 18 amino acids. The CDR3 loop reads CASSLTRGAGAGTGELFF. The CDR3 DNA reads as TGTGCCAGCAGCTTAACAAGGGGAGCGGGGGCTGGCACCGGGGAGCTGTTTTTT.

This sequence joins TRBV7-9 and TRBJ1-4; D uncertain. The V gene's germline CDR1 is SEHNR and CDR2 FQNEAQ (reference sequence). The CDR3 runs to 13 residues. V was pared by 1 base and J by 7 bases, with 7 bases between. The CDR3 reads CASSLGGREKLFF. The CDR3 coding sequence is TGTGCCAGCAGCTTAGGAGGGCGTGAAAAACTGTTTTTT. Full variable domain (missing parts from reference TRBV7-9 and TRBJ1-4): DTGVSQNPRHKITKRGQNVTFRCDPISEHNRLYWYRQTLGQGPEFLTYFQNEAQLEKSRLLSDRFSAERPKGSFSTLEIQRTEQGDSAMYLCASSLGGREKLFFGSGTQLSVL.

The chain employs TRBV27 and TRBJ2-1; perhaps TRBD2 as D (6 bases). Germline values: CDR1 MNHEY, CDR2 SMNVEV (reference sequence). With 3 bases removed from V and 7 bases from J, the gap between germline ends came to 16 bases. CDR3 length: 15 residues. The CDR3 DNA follows: TGTGCCAGCAGTTTTTGGCGGGACGAGGGAAATGAGCAGTTCTTC. Translation: CASSFWRDEGNEQFF.

The genes are TRBV5-4 and TRBJ2-7; 10 bases map to TRBD1. V shed 4 bases and J 6 bases; nucleotides not matched to a gene: 10. Germline V gene lookup returns CDR1 SGHNT and CDR2 YYREEE (reference sequence). The CDR3 contains 15 residues. CDR3 residues: CASSPPGQGLSEQYF. As DNA, the CDR3 is TGTGCCAGCAGCCCTCCGGGACAGGGGCTTTCCGAGCAGTACTTC.

The CDR3 region has the DNA TGTGCCAGCAGGACAGGCCAAGAGACCCAGTACTTC. Translation gives CASRTGQETQYF. The genes are TRBV2 and TRBJ2-5, with D maybe TRBD1 (6 bases). The V and J ends lost 6 bases and 1 base respectively, with 6 bases between them. The CDR3 has 12 amino acids. Germline V CDR1 and CDR2: SNHLY, FYNNEI.

This clone was found once. J is TRBJ2-2 and V is TRBV6-1, with 9 bases identical to TRBD2. Germline assignment: CDR1 MNHNS and CDR2 SASEGT. The trim removed 1 base at V and 3 bases at J, leaving 3 bases unmatched. The CDR3 sequence is 16 residues long. The CDR3, as DNA: TGTGCCAGCAGTGAAGGACTAGCGGTATACACCGGGGAGCTGTTTTTT. Protein: CASSEGLAVYTGELFF.

The rearrangement links TRBV7-9 to TRBJ2-1; D ambiguous. Germline lookup yields CDR1 SEHNR and CDR2 FQNEAQ (reference sequence). The CDR3 covers 13 residues. With 5 bases removed from V and 6 bases from J, the gap between germline ends came to 11 bases. The DNA for the CDR3 is TGTGCCAGCAGCCCCCATCTGTTCAATGAGCAGTTCTTC. Translating gives CASSPHLFNEQFF.

This chain uses TRBV28 with TRBJ1-5, with TRBD1 identical over 7 bases. CDR3 length: 17 amino acids. Germline lookup yields CDR1 MDHEN and CDR2 SYDVKM. V lost 3 bases to trimming and J lost 4 bases; unmatched junction nucleotides: 12. The chain's CDR3 is CASSFGGSRGQNQPQHF. The CDR3 nucleotides are TGTGCCAGCAGTTTCGGGGGATCGAGGGGGCAAAATCAGCCCCAGCATTTT.

The chain couples TRBV7-6 to TRBJ2-5, with TRBD1 matching over 9 bases. The CDR3 has 14 amino acids. J was trimmed by 5 bases and V by 4 bases; bases with no gene match: 5. Germline CDR1 SGHVS, CDR2 FNYEAQ. The DNA of the CDR3 is TGTGCCAGCAGCTCACAGGGGGCGGGGGAGACCCAGTACTTC. Translated, it gives CASSSQGAGETQYF. The full variable domain, its missing parts supplied by reference TRBV7-6 and TRBJ2-5, is GAGVSQSPRYKVTKRGQDVALRCDPISGHVSLYWYRQALGQGPEFLTYFNYEAQQDKSGLPNDRFSAERPEGSISTLTIQRTEQRDSAMYRCASSSQGAGETQYFGPGTRLLVL.